The 17 T cell receptor beta chains presented below share a single source sample, sequenced in a study of CD8 T cells in Susac syndrome. When the RNA was reverse transcribed, random hexamers were used with an input of about 0.45 to 1 ug. TCRdb reprocessed the immunoSEQ multiplex PCR reads with MiXCR, giving one entry per CDR3 protein. The sample contains some 200,000 distinct CDR3 sequences, about 95% of which appear only once. The sample comprised CD4+ T cells from PBMCs. These receptors were collected from a human donor with multiple sclerosis.

This clonotype has only a few counts. At one end the junction does not follow the germline gene, possibly because of a read error. The V call is TRBV5-1, the J call TRBJ1-2; no firm D call. The V gene's germline CDR1 is SGHRS and CDR2 YFSETQ. The CDR3 is made up of 14 amino acids. The CDR3 DNA sequence: TGTGCCAGCAGCTTGGGCACCGTAAACTATGGCTACACCTTC. The encoded protein is CASSLGTVNYGYTF.

J is TRBJ2-3 and V is TRBV5-1, with D possibly being TRBD1 or TRBD2 (5 bases each). The germline V gene encodes CDR1 SGHRS and CDR2 YFSETQ. V lost 0 bases and J lost 2, with 13 bases in between. CDR3 length equals 16 residues. In nucleotides, the CDR3 is TGCGCCAGCAGCTTGGGGGACCGCCCTAACACAGATACGCAGTATTTT. Protein product: CASSLGDRPNTDTQYF.

The chain links TRBV4-2 to TRBJ2-1, with TRBD2 identical over 9 bases. J lost 3 bases, V lost 3 bases, and 6 bases had no gene match. CDR1 LGHNA and CDR2 YNFKEQ come from the germline V gene. The CDR3 sequence is 16 residues long. CDR3 in amino acids: CASSHPTSGVYNEQFF. CDR3 DNA: TGTGCCAGCAGCCACCCGACTAGCGGAGTCTACAATGAGCAGTTCTTC.

This clonotype turned up a few times. The rearrangement uses TRBV3-1 and TRBJ2-7, with 14 bases identical to TRBD2. V trimming: 1 base; J trimming: 5 bases; junction bases outside the gene matches: 1. Germline V gene sequence: CDR1 LGHDT, CDR2 YNNKEL (reference sequence). The CDR3 covers 15 residues. CDR3: CASSQGLAGGHEQYF. CDR3 bases: TGTGCCAGCAGCCAAGGACTAGCGGGGGGGCACGAGCAGTACTTC.

This rearrangement joins TRBV28 to TRBJ2-7, with D maybe TRBD2 (5 bases). CDR1 is MDHEN and CDR2 is SYDVKM in the germline V gene. The V and J ends lost 7 bases and 1 base respectively, with 14 bases between them. This CDR3 has 14 amino acids. The CDR3 bases are TGTGCCAGCATCATCAACGGCGGGTCCTACGAGCAGTACTTC. Translation gives CASIINGGSYEQYF.

The genes are TRBV20-1 and TRBJ2-3; no reliable D call. Trimming pared 3 bases from V and 5 bases from J, leaving 12 bases between. Germline CDR1 DFQATT, CDR2 SNEGSKA (reference sequence). The CDR3 totals 13 residues. The CDR3 DNA is TGCAGTGCTAGCTCCCAGGCAGGAGATACGCAGTATTTT. Translation: CSASSQAGDTQYF.

The chain uses TRBV27 and TRBJ1-2; TRBD1 aligns across 9 bases. The germline gives CDR1 MNHEY, CDR2 SMNVEV (reference sequence). The CDR3 contains 16 residues. With V trimmed by 3 bases and J by 0 bases, 5 bases remained unmatched. This CDR3 is CASSLTGGIANYGYTF. The CDR3 DNA is TGTGCCAGCAGTTTGACAGGGGGGATAGCTAACTATGGCTACACCTTC.

In nucleotides, the CDR3 is TGTGCCAGCAGTTTACTCCCCAGCGGGAGCCCCACCTACGAGCAGTACTTC. This sequence encodes CASSLLPSGSPTYEQYF. The V call is TRBV27, the J call TRBJ2-7, with TRBD2 matching 8 bases. The germline CDR1 and CDR2 sequences are MNHEY and SMNVEV (reference sequence). The V gene end was trimmed by 2 bases and the J gene end by 2 bases; junction bases not matched to a gene: 11. The CDR3 sequence is 17 residues long.

The chain recombines TRBV4-1 with TRBJ2-1; TRBD2 agrees at 7 bases. This CDR3 has 17 residues. V dropped 1 base and J dropped 0; count of bases not matched to a gene: 6. Germline-derived CDR1 and CDR2 are MGHRA and YSYEKL. For the CDR3, the DNA is TGCGCCAGCAGCCAAGTTAGGGCGGGGGTCTCCTACAATGAGCAGTTCTTC. Its translation: CASSQVRAGVSYNEQFF.

The chain is built from TRBV3-1 and TRBJ2-7; D may be TRBD2 (6 bases). Trimming stripped 4 bases from V and 3 bases from J, with 16 bases between. Germline-derived CDR1 and CDR2 are LGHDT and YNNKEL (reference sequence). CDR3 size: 15 residues. CDR3 residues: CASSLGRGLVYEQYF. The CDR3 DNA follows: TGTGCCAGCAGCCTCGGCCGGGGACTGGTCTACGAGCAGTACTTC.

This chain connects TRBV9 to TRBJ2-3; no firm D call. V lost 2 bases and J lost 9, with 10 bases in between. CDR1 SGDLS and CDR2 YYNGEE come from the germline V gene. The CDR3 spans 12 residues. The CDR3 DNA is TGTGCCAGCAGCGTGGAAGAGCAGACGCAGTATTTT. Translating it yields CASSVEEQTQYF.

The genes are TRBV5-1 and TRBJ2-1, with a possible D match to TRBD2 (6 bases). Looked up from germline, CDR1 is SGHRS and CDR2 is YFSETQ. Trimming removed 0 bases at V and 4 bases at J, with 11 bases between. The CDR3 length is 15 residues. This chain's CDR3 is CASSLGLAPYNEQFF. CDR3 sequence (DNA): TGCGCCAGCAGCTTGGGTCTAGCGCCATACAATGAGCAGTTCTTC.

This clonotype has a single count. The chain couples TRBV25-1 to TRBJ2-1; D is possibly TRBD2 (5 bases). CDR1 is MGHDK, CDR2 SYGVNS, per germline. V lost 7 bases and J lost 7, with 20 bases in between. The CDR3 is 15 residues long. CDR3 coding DNA: TGTGCCAGCAATGGGTTCTCCGCGGGCAAAAATGAGCAGTTCTTC. Its translation is CASNGFSAGKNEQFF.

The chain has TRBV15 and TRBJ1-5; tentatively, D is TRBD1 (5 bases). The CDR3 has 13 residues. Trimming removed 4 bases from V and 4 bases from J, with 8 bases in between. Germline CDR1 is LNHNV and CDR2 is YYDKDF (reference sequence). The CDR3 nucleotides are TGTGCCACCAGCAAAGGGACTAATCAGCCCCAGCATTTT. Its translation is CATSKGTNQPQHF.

In this sample, this clonotype turned up once. The V gene is TRBV9, the J gene TRBJ2-7; D not certain. V dropped 5 bases and J dropped 2 bases, with 17 bases sitting between them. Germline V gene data show CDR1 as SGDLS and CDR2 as YYNGEE. This CDR3 comprises 15 residues. The CDR3 reads CASSKEAGRTYEQYF. The CDR3 nucleotides are TGTGCCAGCAGTAAAGAGGCAGGAAGGACCTACGAGCAGTACTTC.

The chain joins TRBV28 to TRBJ1-2, with 9 bases fitting TRBD1. V was pared by 6 bases and J by 8 bases, with 7 bases of the junction left unmatched. From germline, CDR1 is MDHEN and CDR2 SYDVKM. The CDR3 is 13 amino acids. CDR3 nucleotide sequence: TGTGCCAGCAGACTAACGGGACAGGGCGGCTACACCTTC. Amino acid sequence: CASRLTGQGGYTF.

The gene calls are TRBV20-1 and TRBJ2-1, with 8 nucleotides matching TRBD1. The junction had 9 bases not matched to a gene; V was cut back by 4 bases and J by 7 bases. Per germline, CDR1 DFQATT and CDR2 SNEGSKA (reference sequence). The CDR3 runs to 14 residues. The CDR3 nucleotides are TGCAGTGCTATCGACGGACAGGGTGGTAATGAGCAGTTCTTC. As protein: CSAIDGQGGNEQFF.